Below, one T cell receptor (beta chain) is given with its context. Its antigen is unknown. Base qualities are not provided; no much larger clone lies one nucleotide away. This sample is part of a study of OX40 agonist ivuxolimab in advanced cancers. As for the study more broadly: Ivuxolimab was a fully human IgG2 agonistic monoclonal antibody targeting the costimulatory receptor OX40 (CD134). Prior anti-PD-1, anti-PD-L1 or anti-CTLA-4 therapy was permitted, and about 40% of dose-escalation patients had received checkpoint inhibitors. Among the approximately 54 dose-escalation patients, around 20 had hepatocellular carcinoma, roughly 15 melanoma, 9 renal cell carcinoma and 9 head and neck cancer. In the dose-escalation cohort, 70% to 85% of patients were male, and the mean age was 60 years with a range of roughly 20 to 79. Intravenous ivuxolimab was administered to patients every 2 weeks at six dose levels: 0.01, 0.1, 0.3, 1.5, 3 and 10 mg/kg. Three dose-escalation patients achieved partial responses, one with hepatocellular carcinoma and two with cutaneous melanoma. Peripheral TCRbeta sequencing was intended to test whether TCR sequence diversity was altered and clonal T-cell expansion was caused by ivuxolimab. The paper covers the monotherapy dose-escalation part of the phase I ivuxolimab trial, which included N ≈ 52 patients. Broad study findings and their caveats: Which antigens the clonally expanded peripheral T cells were specific for was not determined. After ivuxolimab, more expanded clones were found on average in CD8+ T cells than in CD4+ T cells. At doses of 0.1 to 3.0 mg/kg, clonal expansion of both CD4+ and CD8+ blood T cells was observed from baseline to week 6. In the 0.1-3.0 mg/kg groups, partial responders were among the patients with the lowest normalized peripheral clonal expansion, particularly in CD8+ T cells. Low levels of normalized T-cell clonal expansion were also seen in some nonresponding patients.

Patients with a history of autoimmune disease or receiving systemic immunosuppression were excluded from the trial. Peripheral blood for TCR sequencing was drawn from every dose cohort at baseline, at cycle 4 day 1 and at cycle 7 day 1. Samples were obtained from an open-label, multicenter, first-in-human phase I dose-escalation trial of ivuxolimab. The trial enrolled adults with locally advanced or metastatic head and neck squamous cell, hepatocellular, melanoma or renal cell carcinoma. CD4+ and CD8+ T cells were sorted separately from peripheral blood before TCR sequencing. Ends trimmed: V by 5 bases, J by 2 bases; bases unmatched to a gene: 4. In the germline V gene, CDR1 corresponds to SGHTA and CDR2 to FQGTGA. Including the terminal cysteine and phenylalanine, the CDR3 comprises 15 residues. The sequence is cut down to CDR3 DNA, 45 bases in frame from base 1. Genomic DNA was extracted from sorted cells for sequencing of the TCRbeta CDR3 region. TCRbeta CDR3 regions were sequenced using the immunoSEQ Assay. The immuneACCESS repertoire file appears here via TCRdb, limited to in-frame rearrangements. These files lack a portion of the clones; in checked studies, under half of the deficit traces to unresolved V genes, and the cause of the others is not known. For this sample there are tens of thousands of clones; more than 85% appear just once. 25% to 40% of the sample comes from the top ten.

Specimen: CD4+ or CD8+ T cells sorted from blood, collected in a trial of the OX40 agonist ivuxolimab. Recombination connected TRBV7-3 to TRBJ2-2; TRBD1 aligns with 8 central bases. The clonotype comes from an adult with an advanced solid tumor such as melanoma, head and neck, liver or kidney cancer. The DNA is TGTGCCAGCAGCCCCACAGGGGGAAACACCGGGGAGCTGTTTTTT. This is translated as CASSPTGGNTGELFF.